This T cell receptor (beta chain) emerged from a study of OX40 agonist ivuxolimab in advanced cancers. About the research overall: Each dose-escalation patient presented with hepatocellular carcinoma, melanoma, renal cell or head and neck cancer. Of the patients, three showed partial responses, one with hepatocellular carcinoma and two with cutaneous melanoma.

The study's findings and limits: In the 0.1 to 3.0 mg/kg range, CD4+ and CD8+ blood T cells had expanded clonally by week 6.

TCRdb keeps only in-frame clones here, not all; method: immunoSEQ multiplex PCR. Of around 65,000 clones listed, roughly 87% are singletons. Looked up from germline, CDR1 is MNHEY and CDR2 is SMNVEV (reference sequence). Trimming removed 2 bases from V and 7 bases from J, with 9 bases in between. The CDR3 runs to 14 residues. Comment on this clone: Its matching antigen is unknown.

The genes are TRBV27 and TRBJ1-6; maybe TRBD1 (5 bases). This TCR derives from an adult with an advanced solid tumor such as melanoma, head and neck, liver or kidney cancer. The sample consisted of CD4+ or CD8+ T cells sorted from blood, taken in a trial of the OX40 agonist ivuxolimab. CDR3 sequence (DNA): TGTGCCAGCAGTTTAGGGACGCGGAATTCACCCCTCCACTTT. Its translation is CASSLGTRNSPLHF.